A single sample is the source of the 22 T cell receptor beta chains below, sequenced in a study of T cell responses to AZD1222 COVID-19 vaccine. The method was immunoSEQ multiplex PCR; TCRdb's version includes in-frame clones alone and lacks a portion of them. Here the sample table reports about 140,000 clones. Source material: peripheral blood. These receptors originate from an adult in good health.

The chain links TRBV15 to TRBJ1-3; possible D gene TRBD1, 5 bases. V was shortened by 2 bases and J by 0 bases, with 8 bases between the two germline ends. The germline V gene has CDR1 LNHNV and CDR2 YYDKDF (reference sequence). CDR3 size: 15 residues. CDR3 in DNA: TGTGCCACCAGCAGAAGGACAAGCTCTGGAAACACCATATATTTT. Translating it yields CATSRRTSSGNTIYF.

The rearrangement links TRBV30 to TRBJ2-1; 11 bases fit TRBD2. CDR3 length: 16 residues. CDR1 is GTSNPN and CDR2 is SVGIG in the germline V gene (reference sequence). Trimming took 0 bases from V and 5 from J; bases not matched to a gene: 6. As DNA, the CDR3 is TGTGCCTGGAGTGTACATTCGGGACTAGCGGACAATGAGCAGTTCTTC. Protein sequence: CAWSVHSGLADNEQFF. The variable domain in full, with the rest retrieved from reference TRBV30 and TRBJ2-1, is SQTIHQWPATLVQPVGSPLSLECTVEGTSNPNLYWYRQAAGRGLQLLFYSVGIGQISSEVPQNLSASRPQDRQFILSSKKLLLSDSGFYLCAWSVHSGLADNEQFFGPGTRLTVL.

The J gene is TRBJ1-2, the V gene TRBV28; 10 bases are a match to TRBD1. Germline V gene sequence: CDR1 MDHEN, CDR2 SYDVKM. CDR3 length: 15 residues. With 7 bases clipped from V and 1 base from J, the junction kept 6 bases outside the gene matches. CDR3 sequence reads: CASNLGTGVNYGYTF. In nucleotides, the CDR3 is TGTGCCAGCAACCTCGGGACAGGGGTTAACTATGGCTACACCTTC.

Here the CDR3 reads CASSKSGGYNEQFF. CDR3 sequence (DNA): TGCGCCAGCTCAAAATCAGGGGGGTACAATGAGCAGTTCTTC. This chain joins TRBV5-1 and TRBJ2-1; possibly TRBD1 for D (7 bases). The length of the CDR3 is 14 residues. Trimming left V 7 bases short and J 4 bases short, with 15 bases between. Germline V lookup: CDR1 SGHRS, CDR2 YFSETQ.

DNA of the CDR3: TGTGCCAGCAGCCAAGTGCCGGACACGTACTACGAGCAGTACTTC. This gives the protein CASSQVPDTYYEQYF. The chain carries TRBV3-1 (or the pseudogene TRBV3-2) and TRBJ2-7; D possibly corresponds to TRBD1 (5 bases). The CDR3 extends over 15 amino acids. CDR1 and CDR2 from the germline V gene are LGHDT and YNNKEL (reference sequence). The V end lost 1 base, the J end lost 3 bases, and 13 bases lay between the germline ends.

The CDR3 region is CASSQQLGSGGASETQYF. CDR3 in DNA: TGTGCCAGCAGCCAACAATTAGGGAGCGGGGGGGCCTCAGAGACCCAGTACTTC. V gene TRBV3-1 (or the pseudogene TRBV3-2) combines with J gene TRBJ2-5; 10 nucleotides line up with TRBD2. The CDR3 sequence is 18 residues long. V shed 2 bases, J shed 4 bases, and the junction held 13 bases outside the gene matches. Germline loops: CDR1 LGHDT, CDR2 YNNKEL (reference sequence).

This rearrangement joins TRBV11-3 to TRBJ2-2; 8 bases match TRBD1. CDR3 length equals 15 residues. V trimming: 3 bases; J trimming: 5 bases; junction bases outside the gene matches: 5. CDR1 SGHNT and CDR2 YENEEA come from the germline V gene. The CDR3 region has the DNA TGTGCCAGCAGCTTTGTCAGGGGGCGAACCGGGGAGCTGTTTTTT. The encoded protein is CASSFVRGRTGELFF.

V and J are TRBV5-6 and TRBJ1-5, with unresolved D. The CDR3 extends over 12 amino acids. V dropped 2 bases and J dropped 6 bases, with 6 bases sitting between them. Germline values: CDR1 SGHDT, CDR2 YYEEEE. The CDR3 nucleotides are TGTGCCAGCAGCTTAGTGGGTCAGCCCCAGCATTTT. Amino acid sequence: CASSLVGQPQHF.

This rearrangement joins TRBV11-2 to TRBJ2-7; the D gene is possibly TRBD1 (6 bases). This CDR3 has 13 amino acids. Germline CDR1 is SGHAT and CDR2 is FQNNGV. Trimming removed 1 base at V and 5 bases at J, with 9 bases between. The CDR3 loop is CASSLVGAHEQYF. The CDR3 DNA reads TGTGCCAGCAGCTTAGTGGGGGCTCACGAGCAGTACTTC.

The CDR3 region is CAISESGQGDTEAFF. CDR3 nucleotide sequence: TGTGCCATCAGTGAGTCGGGGCAGGGAGACACTGAAGCTTTCTTT. The chain has TRBV10-3 and TRBJ1-1, with D perhaps matching TRBD1 (5 bases). Trimming removed 0 bases at V and 3 bases at J, with 11 bases between. Germline V gene data show CDR1 as ENHRY and CDR2 as SYGVKD. The CDR3 has 15 amino acids.

The chain links TRBV2 to TRBJ1-5, with D perhaps TRBD1 (6 bases). The germline V gene encodes CDR1 SNHLY and CDR2 FYNNEI. The length of the CDR3 is 14 residues. Trimming took off 6 bases at V and 4 bases at J, with 13 bases between the two ends. The CDR3: CASREDSGNQPQHF. The CDR3 DNA follows: TGTGCCAGCAGGGAGGACAGTGGAAATCAGCCCCAGCATTTT.

V and J are TRBV3-1 (or the pseudogene TRBV3-2) and TRBJ1-1; D call uncertain. V gave up 0 bases and J gave up 1 base, with 12 bases separating them. Germline loops: CDR1 LGHDT, CDR2 YNNKEL (reference sequence). CDR3 size: 16 residues. This chain's CDR3 is CASSQDYGVWNTEAFF. The CDR3 DNA follows: TGTGCCAGCAGCCAAGATTACGGGGTTTGGAACACTGAAGCTTTCTTT.

J is TRBJ2-1 and V is TRBV29-1; tentatively, D is TRBD2 (6 bases). Germline CDR1 reads SQVTM; CDR2 reads ANQGSEA. The CDR3 covers 17 residues. The CDR3 spells CSAWDSGIFSSYNEQFF. The CDR3 nucleotides read TGCAGTGCTTGGGACTCCGGCATATTCAGCTCCTACAATGAGCAGTTCTTC.

The V call is TRBV2, the J call TRBJ2-7, with 7 bases identical to TRBD1. This CDR3 has 15 amino acids. CDR1 and CDR2 from the germline V gene are SNHLY and FYNNEI. J gave up 2 bases and V 6 bases, and 10 bases lay outside the gene matches. The CDR3 nucleotides read TGTGCCAGCAGAGCATACAGGGGCGAAACCTACGAGCAGTACTTC. Protein product: CASRAYRGETYEQYF.

The J gene is TRBJ2-3, the V gene TRBV18, with D tentatively TRBD2 (5 bases). Trimming left V 0 bases short and J 2 bases short, with 12 bases between. The CDR3 extends over 16 amino acids. Germline lookup yields CDR1 KGHSH and CDR2 LQKENI. DNA of the CDR3: TGTGCCAGCTCACCACCGGGTCGAGCGGCCACAGATACGCAGTATTTT. Protein sequence: CASSPPGRAATDTQYF.

The chain recombines TRBV9 with TRBJ1-1; D call uncertain. The CDR3 has 14 residues. V was clipped by 0 bases and J by 2 bases, with 8 bases between them. From germline, CDR1 is SGDLS and CDR2 YYNGEE. The CDR3 protein is CASSVGIANTEAFF. The DNA of the CDR3 is TGTGCCAGCAGCGTAGGCATCGCAAACACTGAAGCTTTCTTT.

The CDR3 DNA reads as TGTGCCAGCAGCTTGGGTGGACTAGCGAGGCAAGAGACCCAGTACTTC. As protein: CASSLGGLARQETQYF. The chain joins TRBV5-4 to TRBJ2-5; 9 nucleotides align to TRBD2. The junction had 5 bases not matched to a gene; V was cut back by 0 bases and J by 2 bases. The CDR3 spans 16 residues. Looked up from germline, CDR1 is SGHNT and CDR2 is YYREEE (reference sequence).

The chain has TRBV19 and TRBJ1-5; 9 bases align to TRBD1. Looked up from germline, CDR1 is LNHDA and CDR2 is SQIVND (reference sequence). The junction had 11 bases not matched to a gene; V was cut back by 7 bases and J by 1 base. The CDR3 extends over 17 amino acids. Here the CDR3 reads CASIQGQGGWSNQPQHF. The CDR3, as DNA: TGTGCCAGTATCCAGGGACAGGGAGGATGGAGCAATCAGCCCCAGCATTTT.

The J gene is TRBJ1-2, the V gene TRBV5-1, with 9 bases aligning to TRBD1. The germline V gene has CDR1 SGHRS and CDR2 YFSETQ. After removal of 4 bases from V and 5 bases from J, the junction contained 6 bases not matched to a gene. This CDR3 has 14 amino acids. The CDR3 DNA follows: TGCGCCAGCAGCGTAACCGGGACAGGGTATGGCTACACCTTC. Translation gives CASSVTGTGYGYTF.

This chain joins TRBV4-2 and TRBJ1-2; no clear D gene. The CDR3 totals 15 residues. Germline assignment: CDR1 LGHNA and CDR2 YNFKEQ. V lost 0 bases and J lost 2, with 10 bases in between. CDR3 protein: CASSQDIRENYGYTF. Here the CDR3 DNA reads TGTGCCAGCAGCCAAGATATACGGGAGAACTATGGCTACACCTTC.

As for this clone: Other DNA variants within this sample encode the same CDR3. V is TRBV2 and J is TRBJ1-3; no clear D. V lost 6 bases to trimming and J lost 4 bases, with 16 bases between them. Germline CDR1 reads SNHLY; CDR2 reads FYNNEI. This CDR3 has 15 residues. The CDR3 DNA reads TGTGCCAGCAGAGACTCGAGGGCTCGAGGAAACACCATATATTTT. It specifies CASRDSRARGNTIYF.

The CDR3 nucleotides are TGCGCCAGCAGCCAAGAAGGGACAGGGGCTAGGACAGATACGCAGTATTTT. This gives the protein CASSQEGTGARTDTQYF. The chain employs TRBV4-1 and TRBJ2-3, with 10 bases fitting TRBD1. With 0 bases clipped from V and 3 bases from J, the junction kept 6 bases outside the gene matches. The germline CDR1 and CDR2 sequences are MGHRA and YSYEKL. This CDR3 is 17 amino acids long.